This TCR beta chain was captured by sequencing in a study of cytomegalovirus exposure and HLA in healthy donors. The CDR3 contains 15 residues. V lost 6 bases and J 2 bases, leaving 14 bases between the germline ends. The germline V gene has CDR1 MNHNS and CDR2 SASEGT. The PCR used 60 Vbeta and 13 Jbeta primers. Assay: immunoSEQ multiplex PCR; the TCRdb copy retains only in-frame clones and omits some. The table shows fewer than 200,000 clones, with around 88% occurring only once. The sample consisted of PBMCs. The sequence was obtained from a man aged 35 to 55 in good health and CMV-seropositive. The chain links TRBV6-1 to TRBJ1-5; D gene unclear. The CDR3 sequence: CASSADTGGNQPQHF. The CDR3 bases are TGTGCCAGCAGCGCTGATACCGGAGGCAATCAGCCCCAGCATTTT.